The rows below give T cell receptor beta chains drawn from one sample of a study of identical twins' blood T cells. MiXCR was run by TCRdb on the 5' RACE reads, yielding one entry per CDR3 protein. The sample has 300,000 to 400,000 distinct CDR3 sequences; roughly 28% are singletons. The sequenced sample consisted of PBMCs. The origin of the receptors is a woman aged 18-49 years in good health. CDR3s include the opening cysteine and the closing phenylalanine or tryptophan. The D gene is left open where the match is weak. Clone size, where shown, is once, few, many, or a class for clones that have expanded.

v_gene,j_gene,abundance,d_gene,CDR3aa,CDR3nt
TRBV5-4,TRBJ2-5,once,-,CASSLRKQETRYF,TGTGCCAGCAGCTTGAGGAAACAAGAGACCCGGTACTTC
TRBV5-1,TRBJ2-1,-,-,CASSSTPNYNEQFF,TGCGCCAGCAGTTCCACACCCAACTACAATGAGCAGTTCTTC
TRBV7-6,TRBJ1-6,once,-,CASSSAVGPNSPLHF,TGTGCCAGCAGCTCCGCCGTAGGGCCTAATTCACCCCTCCACTTT
TRBV5-1,TRBJ1-2,-,-,CASSLQGEGGYTF,TGCGCCAGCAGCTTGCAAGGGGAAGGGGGCTACACCTTC
TRBV12-3/TRBV12-4,TRBJ1-5,-,-,CASSLTGGRNRPQHF,TGTGCCAGCAGTTTAACGGGGGGGCGAAATCGGCCCCAGCATTTT
TRBV5-1,TRBJ2-2,-,TRBD1,CASSLLPTGHTGELFF,TGCGCCAGCAGCTTGCTACCGACAGGGCACACCGGGGAGCTGTTTTTT
TRBV12-3/TRBV12-4,TRBJ2-7,-,-,CASSKVESYEQYF,TGTGCCAGCTCAAAAGTGGAATCCTACGAGCAGTACTTC
TRBV9,TRBJ1-5,few,-,CASSVASGQPQHF,TGTGCCAGCAGCGTAGCTTCAGGGCAGCCCCAGCATTTT
TRBV20-1,TRBJ1-4,-,TRBD1,CSAATRQGLREKLFF,TGCAGTGCTGCCACCCGACAGGGCTTACGTGAAAAACTGTTTTTT
TRBV20-1,TRBJ1-1,few,-,CSHRRNSEAFF,TGCAGTCACAGGAGGAACAGTGAAGCTTTCTTT
TRBV6-6,TRBJ2-2,-,TRBD1,CASSYGQGNTGELFF,TGTGCCAGCAGCTATGGACAGGGCAACACCGGGGAGCTGTTTTTT
TRBV20-1,TRBJ2-7,-,TRBD2,CSARVTGLAGGKQYF,TGCAGTGCTAGAGTCACGGGACTAGCGGGAGGAAAGCAGTACTTC
TRBV11-2,TRBJ1-2,-,-,CASSLDETETYGYTF,TGTGCCAGCAGCTTAGATGAGACAGAGACCTATGGCTACACCTTC
TRBV27,TRBJ1-2,many,TRBD1,CASTRQGQASYGYTF,TGTGCCAGCACCAGGCAGGGACAGGCATCCTATGGCTACACCTTC
TRBV9,TRBJ2-1,-,-,CASSVATLAGNEQFF,TGTGCCAGCAGCGTAGCTACCCTAGCAGGGAATGAGCAGTTCTTC
TRBV12-3/TRBV12-4,TRBJ1-2,-,-,CAGSFQANYGYTF,TGTGCCGGCAGTTTCCAAGCTAACTATGGCTACACCTTC
TRBV20-1,TRBJ2-3,-,-,CSASGLPAYTDTQYF,TGCAGTGCCAGTGGTCTTCCGGCCTACACAGATACGCAGTATTTT
TRBV5-1,TRBJ2-1,-,-,CASSLSNNEQFF,TGCGCCAGCAGTCTATCCAACAATGAGCAGTTCTTC